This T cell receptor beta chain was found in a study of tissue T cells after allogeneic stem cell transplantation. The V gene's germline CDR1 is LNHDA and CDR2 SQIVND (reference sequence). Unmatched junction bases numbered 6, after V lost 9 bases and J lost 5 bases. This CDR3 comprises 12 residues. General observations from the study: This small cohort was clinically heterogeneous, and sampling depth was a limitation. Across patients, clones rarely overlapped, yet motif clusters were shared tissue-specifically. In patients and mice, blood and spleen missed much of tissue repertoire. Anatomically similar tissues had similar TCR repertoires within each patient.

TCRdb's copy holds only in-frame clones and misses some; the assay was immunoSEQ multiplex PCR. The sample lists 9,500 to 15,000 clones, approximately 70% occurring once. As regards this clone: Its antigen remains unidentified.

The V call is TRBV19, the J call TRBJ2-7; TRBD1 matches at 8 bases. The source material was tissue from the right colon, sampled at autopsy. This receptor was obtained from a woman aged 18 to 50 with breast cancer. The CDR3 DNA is TGTGCCAGCCGGGACAGGTACCACGAGCAGTACTTC. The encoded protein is CASRDRYHEQYF.